One sample yielded the 31 T cell receptor beta chains listed below, sequenced in a study of cytomegalovirus exposure and HLA in healthy donors. The primer mix had 60 Vbeta and 13 Jbeta primers. Measured with immunoSEQ multiplex PCR; TCRdb has only the in-frame clones, and not every one. The sample consists of some 120,000 clones, approximately 75% of them appearing once. The sequenced sample was PBMCs. Receptors originate from a woman in her forties or fifties in good health and CMV-seronegative.

This rearrangement joins TRBV28 to TRBJ1-1; no clear D gene. CDR3 length: 11 amino acids. In germline, CDR1 is MDHEN, CDR2 SYDVKM. V lost 7 bases to trimming and J lost 7 bases, with 10 bases between them. CDR3 in DNA: TGTGCCAGCACCACCGTGAGTGAAGCTTTCTTT. Translating gives CASTTVSEAFF.

To note about this clone: A junction end diverges from the germline sequence, so it may reflect a read error. The rearrangement uses TRBV7-9 and TRBJ2-1, with 13 bases matching TRBD2. Per the germline V gene, CDR1 is SEHNR and CDR2 is FQNEAQ (reference sequence). The CDR3 loop spans 18 amino acids. This chain's CDR3 is CSSSQSYGTSGNRNEQFF. The CDR3 coding sequence is TGTTCCAGCAGCCAATCGTACGGGACTAGCGGGAATAGGAATGAGCAGTTCTTC.

The rearrangement joins TRBV7-9 to TRBJ2-3; no clear D gene. This CDR3 has 12 amino acids. V was pared by 5 bases and J by 3 bases, with 6 bases between. Germline-derived CDR1 and CDR2 are SEHNR and FQNEAQ (reference sequence). The CDR3: CASSPSTDTQYF. The DNA of the CDR3 is TGTGCCAGCAGCCCGAGTACAGATACGCAGTATTTT. Full variable domain (outside the CDR3, taken from reference TRBV7-9 and TRBJ2-3): DTGVSQNPRHKITKRGQNVTFRCDPISEHNRLYWYRQTLGQGPEFLTYFQNEAQLEKSRLLSDRFSAERPKGSFSTLEIQRTEQGDSAMYLCASSPSTDTQYFGPGTRLTVL.

The chain is built from TRBV28 and TRBJ2-7, with 15 bases matching TRBD2. Germline assignment: CDR1 MDHEN and CDR2 SYDVKM. This CDR3 is 19 amino acids long. V shed 3 bases, J shed 7 bases, and the junction held 16 bases outside the gene matches. This CDR3 is CASSFYGGGLAGGKFEQYF. Here the CDR3 DNA reads TGTGCCAGCAGTTTTTATGGCGGTGGACTAGCGGGGGGGAAATTTGAGCAGTACTTC.

The chain employs TRBV20-1 and TRBJ2-5; D is ambiguous. The CDR3 runs 11 residues. Germline loops: CDR1 DFQATT, CDR2 SNEGSKA (reference sequence). Trimming left V 6 bases short and J 0 bases short, with 5 bases between. The CDR3 nucleotides read TGCAGTGCCGGGTACCAAGAGACCCAGTACTTC. This codes for CSAGYQETQYF.

The chain is built from TRBV9 and TRBJ2-1, with a tentative D call TRBD2 (7 bases). The V and J ends lost 0 bases and 8 bases respectively, with 15 bases between them. The length of the CDR3 is 15 residues. The germline gives CDR1 SGDLS, CDR2 YYNGEE. The CDR3 protein is CASSVEGGGGDEQFF. CDR3 bases: TGTGCCAGCAGCGTAGAAGGTGGAGGGGGGGATGAGCAGTTCTTC.

The J gene is TRBJ2-2, the V gene TRBV11-1; 8 bases are a match to TRBD1. The germline V gene encodes CDR1 SGHAT and CDR2 FQDESV (reference sequence). Trimming at V came to 5 bases and at J to 5 bases, leaving 4 bases not matched to a gene. The CDR3 totals 14 residues. In nucleotides, the CDR3 is TGTGCCAGCAGCGGTCGGACAGGGACCGGGGAGCTGTTTTTT. Residues: CASSGRTGTGELFF.

The chain joins TRBV28 to TRBJ1-4; TRBD1 matches 7 bases. Trimming at V came to 6 bases and at J to 8 bases, leaving 6 bases not matched to a gene. Germline V gene sequence: CDR1 MDHEN, CDR2 SYDVKM. This CDR3 has 13 residues. CDR3 nucleotide sequence: TGTGCCAGCAGAACAGGGGTCGGCGAAAAACTGTTTTTT. This sequence encodes CASRTGVGEKLFF.

CDR3 nucleotide sequence: TGTGCCAGCAGTGACACAGAGAACACTGAAGCTTTCTTT. Residues: CASSDTENTEAFF. The chain uses TRBV6-4 and TRBJ1-1; D remains ambiguous. V was cut by 2 bases and J by 1 base, with 5 bases left in between. This CDR3 region has 13 residues. CDR1 and CDR2 from the germline V gene are MRHNA and SNTAGT.

V gene TRBV9 combines with J gene TRBJ2-1; the D is unclear. V lost 0 bases and J lost 4, with 5 bases in between. The CDR3 is made up of 13 amino acids. Germline V lookup: CDR1 SGDLS, CDR2 YYNGEE. CDR3 DNA sequence: TGTGCCAGCAGCGTAGGAGCGTACAATGAGCAGTTCTTC. Its protein is CASSVGAYNEQFF.

This clone has a handful of counts. The chain links TRBV28 to TRBJ1-3; D unresolved. The germline V gene has CDR1 MDHEN and CDR2 SYDVKM. V lost 1 base, J lost 4 bases, and 8 bases lay in between. The CDR3 is made up of 14 amino acids. CDR3 in DNA: TGTGCCAGCAGTTTATATTCTCTCGGAAACACCATATATTTT. This sequence encodes CASSLYSLGNTIYF.

Notes on this clone: One junction end does not reproduce the germline sequence, and a read error may be involved. The J gene is TRBJ2-1, the V gene TRBV10-3, with 8 bases identical to TRBD2. The CDR3 has 15 residues. The germline V gene has CDR1 ENHRY and CDR2 SYGVKD. CDR3 coding DNA: TGTGCCGTCAGTCCGGGACTAGGACTCAATAACGAGCAGTTCTTC. This codes for CAVSPGLGLNNEQFF.

The genes are TRBV5-1 and TRBJ2-7; 10 bases map to TRBD1. CDR3 length equals 13 residues. J gave up 6 bases and V 4 bases, and 4 bases lay outside the gene matches. CDR1 and CDR2 (germline): SGHRS, YFSETQ. The CDR3 here is CASSPRDRGEQYF. CDR3 sequence (DNA): TGCGCCAGCAGCCCCCGGGACAGGGGCGAGCAGTACTTC.

This clone is termed medium-sized (0.01 to 0.1%). The chain couples TRBV30 to TRBJ1-1; 9 nucleotides align to TRBD1. This CDR3 region has 13 residues. The germline gives CDR1 GTSNPN, CDR2 SVGIG (reference sequence). Trimming cost V 2 bases and J 10 bases; bases outside gene matches: 8. The CDR3 reads CAWSMTGGYRAFF. The CDR3 coding sequence is TGTGCCTGGAGTATGACAGGGGGATACAGAGCTTTCTTT.

The chain is built from TRBV5-8 and TRBJ1-2; maybe TRBD1 (5 bases). From germline, CDR1 is SGHTS and CDR2 YDEGEE. Between the trimmed V and J ends, which lost 1 base and 0 bases, there was a span of 22 bases. CDR3 length equals 19 residues. The CDR3 sequence: CASSLSWGLVKGTNYGYTF. CDR3 in DNA: TGTGCCAGCAGCTTGTCGTGGGGCTTGGTAAAAGGGACTAACTATGGCTACACCTTC.

The V call is TRBV5-4, the J call TRBJ2-1, with TRBD1 as a possible D gene (6 bases). This CDR3 contains 14 residues. Per germline, CDR1 SGHNT and CDR2 YYREEE (reference sequence). Trimming took 1 base from V and 4 from J, leaving 9 bases between them. Written as DNA, the CDR3 is TGTGCCAGCAGCTTGAACAGGGAATACAATGAGCAGTTCTTC. This sequence encodes CASSLNREYNEQFF.

This clone was observed at least ten times. The chain is built from TRBV28 and TRBJ2-7; D gene ambiguous. The CDR3 is 14 amino acids. Germline CDR1 reads MDHEN; CDR2 reads SYDVKM. V lost 5 bases and J lost 6, with 17 bases in between. CDR3 amino acids: CASSPSRTFGEQYF. The CDR3, as DNA: TGTGCCAGCAGTCCCTCACGCACCTTCGGCGAGCAGTACTTC. Full variable domain (rest looked up from reference TRBV28 and TRBJ2-7): DVKVTQSSRYLVKRTGEKVFLECVQDMDHENMFWYRQDPGLGLRLIYFSYDVKMKEKGDIPEGYSVSREKKERFSLILESASTNQTSMYLCASSPSRTFGEQYFGPGTRLTVT.

The chain's CDR3 is CASSLAQVGDTQYF. CDR3 nucleotides: TGCGCCAGCAGCTTGGCACAGGTGGGAGATACGCAGTATTTT. The chain uses TRBV5-1 and TRBJ2-3, with a tentative D call TRBD1 (5 bases). The germline gives CDR1 SGHRS, CDR2 YFSETQ. V was cut by 0 bases and J by 5 bases, with 10 bases left in between. This CDR3 is built from 14 residues.

There are a few counts of this clone. The chain recombines TRBV7-9 with TRBJ2-5, with a possible D match to TRBD2 (6 bases). The CDR3 runs to 16 residues. Germline V gene lookup returns CDR1 SEHNR and CDR2 FQNEAQ (reference sequence). The V end lost 6 bases, the J end lost 2 bases, and 19 bases lay between the germline ends. CDR3 region: CASSSQGAGWQETQYF. CDR3 sequence (DNA): TGTGCCAGCAGTAGCCAAGGGGCGGGATGGCAAGAGACCCAGTACTTC.

The chain links TRBV27 to TRBJ2-1, with 12 bases fitting TRBD2. V lost 6 bases, J lost 7 bases, and 10 bases stayed unmatched. This CDR3 has 16 amino acids. Germline CDR1 reads MNHEY; CDR2 reads SMNVEV (reference sequence). The DNA for the CDR3 is TGTGCCAGCAGGCGCACCGGGACTAGCGGGTTGAATGAGCAGTTCTTC. This translates into CASRRTGTSGLNEQFF.

The chain has TRBV5-6 and TRBJ2-6, with a possible D match to TRBD2 (5 bases). The CDR3 is 16 residues long. Germline V CDR1 and CDR2: SGHDT, YYEEEE. V was shortened by 0 bases and J by 2 bases, with 9 bases between the two germline ends. The chain's CDR3 is CASSLEVGAGANVLTF. Written as DNA, the CDR3 is TGTGCCAGCAGCTTGGAAGTCGGGGCTGGGGCCAACGTCCTGACTTTC.

This clone was seen a few times. The chain is built from TRBV21-1 and TRBJ2-7; the table's D call TRBD2 went unverified against the DNA. TRBV21-1 is deemed a pseudogene. The CDR3 sequence is 15 residues long. CDR3 DNA sequence: TGTGCCAGCAGCAAAGATCAGCGGGAGTTCTACGAGCAGTACTTC. It codes for CASSKDQREFYEQYF.

This clone occurred many times. V usage is TRBV30 and J usage is TRBJ2-3, with 9 bases fitting TRBD2. The germline V gene has CDR1 GTSNPN and CDR2 SVGIG (reference sequence). V trimming: 0 bases; J trimming: 0 bases; junction bases outside the gene matches: 1. CDR3 length equals 15 residues. For the CDR3, the DNA is TGTGCCTGGAGTGTGGGACTAGCTAGCACAGATACGCAGTATTTT. Protein sequence: CAWSVGLASTDTQYF. The full variable domain, completed using reference TRBV30 and TRBJ2-3, is SQTIHQWPATLVQPVGSPLSLECTVEGTSNPNLYWYRQAAGRGLQLLFYSVGIGQISSEVPQNLSASRPQDRQFILSSKKLLLSDSGFYLCAWSVGLASTDTQYFGPGTRLTVL.

The chain is built from TRBV4-2 and TRBJ1-5; D is perhaps TRBD1 (6 bases). The CDR3 has 15 amino acids. The germline V gene has CDR1 LGHNA and CDR2 YNFKEQ. V was pared by 3 bases and J by 5 bases, with 14 bases between. The CDR3 nucleotides are TGTGCCAGCAGCCAGCAAACAGGGCAGGATCAGCCCCAGCATTTT. It translates to CASSQQTGQDQPQHF.

V usage is TRBV18 and J usage is TRBJ2-3; no definite D call. There are 14 residues in the CDR3. Germline V lookup: CDR1 KGHSH, CDR2 LQKENI. V lost 4 bases to trimming and J lost 2 bases, with 10 bases between them. The CDR3, as DNA: TGTGCCAGCTCACGGAGTCAGTTCACAGATACGCAGTATTTT. This translates into CASSRSQFTDTQYF. The full variable domain, in which reference TRBV18 and TRBJ2-3 provide the parts outside the CDR3, is NAGVMQNPRHLVRRRGQEARLRCSPMKGHSHVYWYRQLPEEGLKFMVYLQKENIIDESGMPKERFSAEFPKEGPSILRIQQVVRGDSAAYFCASSRSQFTDTQYFGPGTRLTVL.

The V gene is TRBV19, the J gene TRBJ2-1, with D possibly being TRBD2 (5 bases). CDR1 and CDR2 from the germline V gene are LNHDA and SQIVND (reference sequence). Trimming cost V 10 bases and J 6 bases, with 34 bases left between them. The CDR3 is 19 amino acids. CDR3: CANRGRRPSLIRWGNEQFF. The CDR3 DNA reads as TGTGCCAACCGAGGGCGGCGGCCTTCCCTCATTCGCTGGGGCAATGAGCAGTTCTTC.

The rearrangement uses TRBV30 and TRBJ2-1; TRBD2 is a possible D gene (5 bases). The CDR3 runs to 15 residues. In germline, CDR1 is GTSNPN, CDR2 SVGIG (reference sequence). V lost 2 bases, J lost 0 bases, and 11 bases lay in between. The CDR3 sequence is CAWSRTGSSYNEQFF. CDR3 coding DNA: TGTGCCTGGAGTAGGACTGGGAGCTCCTACAATGAGCAGTTCTTC.

This rearrangement joins TRBV19 to TRBJ1-4, with no clear D. The V and J ends lost 3 bases and 2 bases respectively, with 10 bases between them. This CDR3 has 15 amino acids. Germline V CDR1 and CDR2: LNHDA, SQIVND (reference sequence). CDR3 sequence: CASSIGGLTNEKLFF. In nucleotides, the CDR3 is TGTGCCAGTAGTATTGGAGGACTCACTAATGAAAAACTGTTTTTT. The entire variable domain, with the rest obtained from reference TRBV19 and TRBJ1-4, is as follows: DGGITQSPKYLFRKEGQNVTLSCEQNLNHDAMYWYRQDPGQGLRLIYYSQIVNDFQKGDIAEGYSVSREKKESFPLTVTSAQKNPTAFYLCASSIGGLTNEKLFFGSGTQLSVL.

The chain uses TRBV25-1 and TRBJ2-3; TRBD1 matches 8 bases. The CDR3 covers 15 residues. J lost 6 bases, V lost 7 bases, and 12 bases had no gene match. CDR1 is MGHDK and CDR2 is SYGVNS in the germline V gene. In DNA, the CDR3 is TGTGCCAGCACCGGAGGGACAGGCTCTGCGGATACGCAGTATTTT. Translating gives CASTGGTGSADTQYF.

V gene TRBV19 combines with J gene TRBJ1-2; D is uncertain. Deletions cut 5 bases from V and 0 bases from J, with 7 bases between. This CDR3 is built from 13 residues. CDR1 and CDR2 from the germline V gene are LNHDA and SQIVND (reference sequence). CDR3 sequence: CASSPETNYGYTF. The CDR3 coding sequence is TGTGCCAGTAGTCCGGAGACTAACTATGGCTACACCTTC.

In its sample, this clone is large. V is TRBV7-9 and J is TRBJ2-7; D not resolved. Trimming pared 1 base from V and 2 bases from J, leaving 9 bases between. Germline CDR1 SEHNR, CDR2 FQNEAQ (reference sequence). The CDR3 is made up of 14 amino acids. The CDR3 DNA is TGTGCCAGCAGCTTAGGTTCAGACACCTACGAGCAGTACTTC. It encodes CASSLGSDTYEQYF.